Listed here are 15 T cell receptor beta chains from one sample, sequenced in a study of blood T cell repertoires in COVID-19. Method: immunoSEQ multiplex PCR; TCRdb's copy keeps in-frame clones and lacks some. The sample lists 150,000 or so clones, about 80% occurring once. Material for sequencing was PBMCs or T cells enriched from blood (not recorded which). The receptor source for this set is a woman aged 60-70 years who had recovered from COVID-19.

The V and J genes are TRBV5-1 and TRBJ1-2; TRBD1 matches 8 bases. The CDR3 has 14 residues. Germline loops: CDR1 SGHRS, CDR2 YFSETQ. Germline trimming cut 1 base from V and 6 bases from J; bases unmatched to any gene: 5. CDR3 coding DNA: TGCGCCAGCAGCTTGAGTCCAGGGGGCGATGGCTACACCTTC. Translated, it gives CASSLSPGGDGYTF.

This chain joins TRBV7-2 and TRBJ1-4; tentative D call: TRBD1 (6 bases). Looked up from germline, CDR1 is SGHTA and CDR2 is FQGNSA. Trimming pared 2 bases from V and 8 bases from J, leaving 9 bases between. This CDR3 region has 13 residues. Here the CDR3 DNA reads TGTGCCAGCAGCTTAACAGGGCTCGAAAAACTGTTTTTT. Residues: CASSLTGLEKLFF. Full variable domain (remainder filled in from reference TRBV7-2 and TRBJ1-4): GAGVSQSPSNKVTEKGKDVELRCDPISGHTALYWYRQSLGQGLEFLIYFQGNSAPDKSGLPSDRFSAERTGGSVSTLTIQRTQQEDSAVYLCASSLTGLEKLFFGSGTQLSVL.

The gene calls are TRBV13 and TRBJ2-6; D perhaps matches TRBD1 (5 bases). The CDR3 contains 18 residues. Trimming cost V 1 base and J 0 bases, with 13 bases left between them. The V gene's germline CDR1 is PRHDT and CDR2 FYEKMQ (reference sequence). The CDR3 protein is CASSLVIPTASGANVLTF. CDR3 coding DNA: TGTGCCAGCAGCTTAGTTATCCCGACAGCCTCTGGGGCCAACGTCCTGACTTTC.

This rearrangement joins TRBV30 to TRBJ2-7; D is possibly TRBD2 (5 bases). This CDR3 region has 14 residues. Germline V gene sequence: CDR1 GTSNPN, CDR2 SVGIG (reference sequence). V shed 3 bases and J shed 3 bases, with 15 bases lying between them. The CDR3 region has the DNA TGTGCCTGGAGGAAGGCTGTGGGAGACTACGAGCAGTACTTC. As protein: CAWRKAVGDYEQYF.

The chain uses TRBV10-2 and TRBJ2-5; tentatively, D is TRBD2 (6 bases). The CDR3 is 15 residues long. Germline V gene data show CDR1 as WSHSY and CDR2 as SAAADI. V was shortened by 2 bases and J by 7 bases, with 17 bases between the two germline ends. The CDR3 DNA sequence: TGCGCCAGCAGTGAGGGGGCGGGGAGCGGAGTGACCCAGTACTTC. This gives the protein CASSEGAGSGVTQYF.

The chain combines TRBV6-5 with TRBJ1-1, with 7 nucleotides matching TRBD1. The ends lost 0 bases at V and 1 base at J; junction bases unmatched: 2. The CDR3 loop spans 15 amino acids. CDR1 MNHEY and CDR2 SVGAGI come from the germline V gene. The CDR3 DNA is TGTGCCAGCAGTTACTCGAACAGGGGGAACACTGAAGCTTTCTTT. Translating it yields CASSYSNRGNTEAFF.

The chain recombines TRBV11-2 with TRBJ2-7; 7 bases fit TRBD1. The germline CDR1 and CDR2 sequences are SGHAT and FQNNGV. CDR3 length: 14 residues. The J segment lost 5 bases and the V segment lost 6 bases, leaving 10 bases of the junction unmatched. This CDR3 reads CASRETGVEHEQYF. The CDR3 bases are TGTGCCAGCAGAGAAACAGGGGTTGAGCACGAGCAGTACTTC.

V and J are TRBV5-6 and TRBJ2-5, with 10 bases identical to TRBD1. The ends lost 4 bases at V and 5 bases at J; junction bases unmatched: 8. The CDR3 covers 15 residues. Germline CDR1 and CDR2: SGHDT and YYEEEE. Here the CDR3 reads CASSALGTGAETQYF. The CDR3 DNA reads TGTGCCAGCAGCGCCTTAGGGACAGGGGCCGAGACCCAGTACTTC.

CDR3 nucleotides: TGTGCCAGTAGTCTAAGGACTAGCTCGACAGATACGCAGTATTTT. Its protein product is CASSLRTSSTDTQYF. The chain employs TRBV19 and TRBJ2-3, with 8 bases identical to TRBD2. The CDR3 contains 15 residues. Germline V gene lookup returns CDR1 LNHDA and CDR2 SQIVND (reference sequence). V was pared by 5 bases and J by 3 bases, with 7 bases of the junction left unmatched.

This clone was counted only a few times. The chain links TRBV3-1 (or the pseudogene TRBV3-2) to TRBJ2-7; D not certain. Germline CDR1 LGHDT, CDR2 YNNKEL (reference sequence). The V end was cut by 5 bases, the J end by 6 bases, with 11 bases between. The CDR3 covers 12 residues. The CDR3 sequence is CASSYRSREQYF. The CDR3 DNA reads as TGTGCCAGCAGCTACAGAAGCCGCGAGCAGTACTTC.

CDR3 loop: CASKKGGTSTDTQYF. The CDR3 region has the DNA TGTGCCAGCAAAAAGGGCGGGACTAGCACAGATACGCAGTATTTT. The chain combines TRBV2 with TRBJ2-3, with a possible D match to TRBD2 (6 bases). The CDR3 has 15 residues. V lost 7 bases, J lost 0 bases, and 14 bases lay in between. Germline assignment: CDR1 SNHLY and CDR2 FYNNEI.

This sequence joins TRBV5-4 and TRBJ2-7; 8 positions match TRBD2. This CDR3 contains 16 residues. With 7 bases clipped from V and 3 bases from J, the junction kept 15 bases outside the gene matches. Germline V gene data show CDR1 as SGHNT and CDR2 as YYREEE (reference sequence). The CDR3 nucleotides are TGTGCCAGCTCCACTAGTGGCGGGGGGACGGGCTACGAGCAGTACTTC. Protein sequence: CASSTSGGGTGYEQYF.

The chain's CDR3 is CASSARQVVNQPQHF. CDR3 sequence (DNA): TGTGCCAGCAGTGCCCGACAGGTCGTCAATCAGCCCCAGCATTTT. V gene TRBV2 combines with J gene TRBJ1-5, with a weak D call TRBD1 (6 bases). Germline loops: CDR1 SNHLY, CDR2 FYNNEI. V lost 4 bases and J lost 3, with 13 bases in between. The CDR3 is made up of 15 amino acids.

The chain joins TRBV2 to TRBJ2-7, with D hard to call. This CDR3 spans 10 amino acids. Between the trimmed V and J ends, which lost 2 bases and 11 bases, there was a span of 7 bases. Germline assignment: CDR1 SNHLY and CDR2 FYNNEI. CDR3 amino acids: CASSELRKYF. CDR3 in DNA: TGTGCCAGCAGTGAATTGCGGAAGTACTTC.

The CDR3 loop is CATSEGRGGPNEQYF. The CDR3 DNA is TGTGCCACCAGTGAGGGGCGGGGGGGCCCCAACGAGCAGTACTTC. J is TRBJ2-7 and V is TRBV24-1, with 9 positions matching TRBD2. Germline loops: CDR1 KGHDR, CDR2 SFDVKD. The CDR3 covers 15 residues. V shed 4 bases, J shed 5 bases, and the junction held 8 bases outside the gene matches.